The 18 T cell receptor beta chains given below trace back to one sample, sequenced in a study of blood T cell repertoires in COVID-19 (dated by TCRdb to the early 2020s). Receptor libraries were prepared by the immunoSEQ multiplex PCR assay. TCRdb obtained this table from immuneACCESS and retained in-frame rearrangements with V and J assigned. These tables miss some clones; where compared with another copy, unresolved V genes account for less than half of the shortfall, and the remainder is unexplained. The sample table records 300,000 to 350,000 clones; about 88% of these occur just once. Clones ranked in the top ten supply 6% to 8% of the sample. The sample taken for sequencing was peripheral blood. These receptors all stem from a woman aged 70-85 years with COVID-19, enrolled during active disease.

The gene calls are TRBV5-1 and TRBJ1-1, with 9 bases aligning to TRBD1. Germline CDR1 SGHRS, CDR2 YFSETQ. Unmatched junction bases numbered 3, after V lost 4 bases and J lost 5 bases. CDR3 length equals 13 residues. The CDR3 sequence: CASSVDRGTEAFF. DNA of the CDR3: TGCGCCAGCAGCGTGGACAGGGGAACTGAAGCTTTCTTT.

The chain employs TRBV19 and TRBJ1-5; D ambiguous. Germline V gene lookup returns CDR1 LNHDA and CDR2 SQIVND (reference sequence). Trimming cost V 6 bases and J 8 bases, with 17 bases left between them. This CDR3 is built from 14 residues. CDR3 DNA sequence: TGTGCCAGTAGCCTCCCCCAGTCTCGGGAGCCCCAGCATTTT. Translation: CASSLPQSREPQHF.

The rearrangement links TRBV27 to TRBJ2-3, with 11 positions matching TRBD2. Losses at the gene ends were 5 bases for V and 0 bases for J; bases not matched to a gene: 4. CDR1 and CDR2 (germline): MNHEY, SMNVEV (reference sequence). CDR3 length: 16 amino acids. CDR3 sequence: CASSPRTSGSTDTQYF. The CDR3 DNA reads as TGTGCCAGCAGTCCCCGGACTAGCGGGAGCACAGATACGCAGTATTTT.

V gene TRBV5-1 combines with J gene TRBJ2-7; 7 bases align to TRBD1. Trimming removed 4 bases from V and 3 bases from J; junction bases left unmatched: 4. The CDR3 runs 13 residues. Per germline, CDR1 SGHRS and CDR2 YFSETQ. The CDR3 protein is CASSPGTVYEQYF. CDR3 DNA sequence: TGCGCCAGCAGCCCTGGGACAGTCTACGAGCAGTACTTC.

The chain has TRBV2 and TRBJ2-2; tentatively, D is TRBD1 (6 bases). CDR3 size: 17 residues. V lost 4 bases and J lost 4, with 19 bases in between. Per germline, CDR1 SNHLY and CDR2 FYNNEI. As DNA, the CDR3 is TGTGCCAGCAGTGGGGGACAATTCTTTCCCCTCACCGGGGAGCTGTTTTTT. It yields the protein CASSGGQFFPLTGELFF.

The chain carries TRBV6-6 and TRBJ1-5, with TRBD1 matching over 7 bases. The CDR3 consists of 15 residues. Germline V CDR1 and CDR2: MNHNY, SVGAGI (reference sequence). Trimming took 7 bases from V and 0 from J; bases not matched to a gene: 6. CDR3 protein: CASKDRDTSNQPQHF. The DNA of the CDR3 is TGTGCCAGCAAAGACAGGGATACTAGCAATCAGCCCCAGCATTTT.

The chain links TRBV6-2 or TRBV6-3 to TRBJ1-4; D gene unclear. Deletions cut 2 bases from V and 4 bases from J, with 5 bases between. The CDR3 runs to 13 residues. Germline-derived CDR1 and CDR2 are MNHEY and SVGEGT. The CDR3, as DNA: TGTGCCAGCAGTTACAGCGGTAATGAAAAACTGTTTTTT. Translation: CASSYSGNEKLFF.

The chain links TRBV7-6 to TRBJ1-5; TRBD1 aligns across 11 bases. The CDR3 totals 15 residues. The V gene end was trimmed by 5 bases and the J gene end by 7 bases; junction bases not matched to a gene: 7. Germline CDR1 reads SGHVS; CDR2 reads FNYEAQ. The CDR3 protein is CASSPKGQGGQPQHF. CDR3 nucleotides: TGTGCCAGCAGCCCAAAGGGACAGGGGGGACAGCCCCAGCATTTT.

V and J are TRBV6-5 and TRBJ2-5; no clear D. The V gene lost 0 bases and the J gene lost 5 bases, with 10 bases spanning the gap. This CDR3 is built from 14 residues. CDR1 is MNHEY and CDR2 is SVGAGI in the germline V gene. For the CDR3, the DNA is TGTGCCAGCAGTTACTCGGGCCCGCCGGAGACCCAGTACTTC. Its protein is CASSYSGPPETQYF.

The chain carries TRBV24-1 and TRBJ1-2; 8 bases align to TRBD1. CDR3 length: 13 residues. CDR1 and CDR2 (germline): KGHDR, SFDVKD. Trimming took 4 bases from V and 6 from J; bases not matched to a gene: 3. The CDR3 loop reads CATSDLDRDGYTF. The CDR3 nucleotides are TGTGCCACCAGTGACCTGGACAGGGATGGCTACACCTTC.

The chain carries TRBV6-7 and TRBJ1-5, with D unclear. TRBV6-7 is flagged as an ORF with uncertain function. The CDR3 is made up of 14 amino acids. V was trimmed by 5 bases and J by 0 bases, leaving 8 bases between them. The CDR3 region has the DNA TGTGCCAGCAGTCTAGACCTTAGCAATCAGCCCCAGCATTTT. This gives the protein CASSLDLSNQPQHF.

The chain uses TRBV3-1 (or the pseudogene TRBV3-2) and TRBJ2-1; TRBD1 agrees at 7 bases. V trimming: 4 bases; J trimming: 7 bases; junction bases outside the gene matches: 4. The germline gives CDR1 LGHDT, CDR2 YNNKEL (reference sequence). This CDR3 comprises 13 residues. The CDR3 sequence is CASSPGQPNEQFF. The CDR3 region has the DNA TGTGCCAGCAGCCCGGGACAGCCAAATGAGCAGTTCTTC.

J is TRBJ1-2 and V is TRBV9; D is ambiguous. With 0 bases removed from V and 4 bases from J, the gap between germline ends came to 13 bases. The germline CDR1 and CDR2 sequences are SGDLS and YYNGEE. The CDR3 loop spans 15 amino acids. CDR3 nucleotide sequence: TGTGCCAGCAGCGTAGGTCAGACAATGGTCTATGGCTACACCTTC. Its translation is CASSVGQTMVYGYTF.

The chain links TRBV11-2 to TRBJ2-3, with D possibly matching TRBD2 (6 bases). The germline V gene encodes CDR1 SGHAT and CDR2 FQNNGV. The V gene lost 4 bases and the J gene lost 2 bases, with 16 bases spanning the gap. The CDR3 has 16 residues. In DNA, the CDR3 is TGTGCCAGCAGCTCCCCCCTGGAGGGGCCCACAGATACGCAGTATTTT. Encoded protein: CASSSPLEGPTDTQYF.

This chain links TRBV2 with TRBJ2-5; D call uncertain. Germline assignment: CDR1 SNHLY and CDR2 FYNNEI. Deletions cut 5 bases from V and 3 bases from J, with 13 bases between. The CDR3 is 14 amino acids. The CDR3 protein is CASSLEAVEETQYF. The CDR3 DNA sequence: TGTGCCAGCAGTTTAGAGGCGGTAGAAGAGACCCAGTACTTC.

The chain employs TRBV20-1 and TRBJ2-7, with 10 bases that match TRBD2. CDR1 is DFQATT and CDR2 is SNEGSKA in the germline V gene (reference sequence). The CDR3 runs to 16 residues. Trimming removed 3 bases from V and 2 bases from J; junction bases left unmatched: 10. The CDR3 DNA reads as TGCAGTGCTAGTCGCCATAGCGGGGGGCTCACCTACGAGCAGTACTTC. Translated: CSASRHSGGLTYEQYF.

The J gene is TRBJ2-3, the V gene TRBV11-2, with 11 bases identical to TRBD2. CDR3 length: 16 residues. The trim removed 5 bases at V and 2 bases at J, leaving 6 bases unmatched. Germline V lookup: CDR1 SGHAT, CDR2 FQNNGV. The CDR3 nucleotides read TGTGCCAGCAGCGCCGGGACTAGCGGCGTCACAGATACGCAGTATTTT. It yields the protein CASSAGTSGVTDTQYF.

In this sample, this clone turned up once. The gene calls are TRBV5-4 and TRBJ1-6; 8 bases align to TRBD1. The CDR3 has 14 amino acids. CDR1 is SGHNT and CDR2 is YYREEE in the germline V gene (reference sequence). Losses at the gene ends were 4 bases for V and 7 bases for J; bases not matched to a gene: 4. CDR3 in amino acids: CASSHRGSNSPLHF. CDR3 in DNA: TGTGCCAGCAGCCACAGGGGGTCGAATTCACCCCTCCACTTT.